The entry below gives a single TCR beta chain sequence along with its context. The sample is drawn from a study of technical replicates of blood from a handful of donors. The protocol was immunoSEQ multiplex PCR, while the TCRdb copy is restricted to in-frame clones and leaves out a portion. The data contain approximately 85,000 clones, 94% of them seen just once; the ten biggest clones take up around 0.25%. The germline CDR1 and CDR2 sequences are MNHEY and SVGAGI. V lost 5 bases to trimming and J lost 1 base, with 11 bases between them. The CDR3 totals 14 residues. What was sequenced was T cells isolated from PBMCs. This receptor was identified in a human donor in good health. The J gene is TRBJ1-1, the V gene TRBV6-5; D unresolved. CDR3 in DNA: TGTGCCAGCAGTAACAAACAGAGGAACACTGAAGCTTTCTTT. Translation gives CASSNKQRNTEAFF.